Shown below are 8 T cell receptor beta chains from a single sample sequenced in a study of shared clonotypes between healthy human individuals. Profiling relied on immunoSEQ multiplex PCR, and the TCRdb table lists in-frame clones only, not all of them. The sample gives around 2.3 million clones, roughly 95% of which show up once; less than 0.15% is in the top ten. The sequencing sample was made of naive CD4+ T cells sorted from blood. Subset meaning: CD45RA+ positively selected. These receptors came from a man between 18 and 29 years old in good health.

The chain carries TRBV6-4 and TRBJ1-5; D uncertain. Germline lookup yields CDR1 MRHNA and CDR2 SNTAGT. The CDR3 sequence is 12 residues long. The ends were cut back, 4 bases at V and 5 bases at J, with 6 bases in the middle. CDR3 loop: CASSGRDQPQHF. DNA for the CDR3: TGTGCCAGCAGTGGAAGAGATCAGCCCCAGCATTTT.

V usage is TRBV19 and J usage is TRBJ2-6; D unresolved. Per germline, CDR1 LNHDA and CDR2 SQIVND (reference sequence). Trimming took 3 bases from V and 4 from J, leaving 10 bases between them. CDR3 size: 15 residues. The CDR3 bases are TGTGCCAGTAGTATTAGCCGCGGAGGGGCCAACGTCCTGACTTTC. Residues: CASSISRGGANVLTF.

The CDR3 sequence: CASSEIAREGETQYF. Written as DNA, the CDR3 is TGTGCCAGCAGTGAAATCGCCAGGGAGGGCGAGACCCAGTACTTC. The chain joins TRBV2 to TRBJ2-5, with 7 bases aligning to TRBD2. CDR3 size: 15 residues. Trimming cost V 2 bases and J 5 bases; bases outside gene matches: 8. CDR1 is SNHLY, CDR2 FYNNEI, per germline.

The chain joins TRBV5-1 to TRBJ2-1; 14 positions match TRBD2. V was pared by 7 bases and J by 9 bases, with 18 bases of the junction left unmatched. The CDR3 length is 18 residues. Germline V gene data show CDR1 as SGHRS and CDR2 as YFSETQ. The CDR3 spells CASYRLSGLAGVASEQFF. Written as DNA, the CDR3 is TGCGCCAGCTACCGCCTATCGGGACTAGCGGGAGTAGCAAGTGAGCAGTTCTTC.

Turning to this clone: The same CDR3 is also encoded by other DNA sequences in this sample. This chain uses TRBV2 with TRBJ2-2, with 9 nucleotides matching TRBD1. J lost 6 bases, V lost 7 bases, and 3 bases had no gene match. Germline lookup yields CDR1 SNHLY and CDR2 FYNNEI. The CDR3 is 13 residues long. DNA of the CDR3: TGTGCCAGCACGGGACAGGGCTCCGGGGAGCTGTTTTTT. Its translation is CASTGQGSGELFF.

This clone has only one observation. The V call is TRBV6-5, the J call TRBJ2-7; D remains unclear. The germline V gene has CDR1 MNHEY and CDR2 SVGAGI. The CDR3 totals 13 residues. Trimming removed 5 bases from V and 4 bases from J, with 12 bases in between. CDR3 sequence: CASSIGPVYEQYF. In nucleotides, the CDR3 is TGTGCCAGCAGTATCGGGCCAGTATACGAGCAGTACTTC.

This chain uses TRBV2 with TRBJ2-1; 10 positions agree with TRBD2. The J segment lost 7 bases and the V segment lost 8 bases, leaving 11 bases of the junction unmatched. From germline, CDR1 is SNHLY and CDR2 FYNNEI. The CDR3 runs 15 residues. CDR3 region: CASYWERGGKNEQFF. Written as DNA, the CDR3 is TGTGCCAGCTATTGGGAGCGGGGGGGCAAGAATGAGCAGTTCTTC.

Note on this clone: Other DNA sequences of this sample code for an identical CDR3. This sequence joins TRBV6-5 and TRBJ1-2; D is possibly TRBD1 (5 bases). The germline CDR1 and CDR2 sequences are MNHEY and SVGAGI. The CDR3 is 13 residues long. V dropped 6 bases and J dropped 5 bases, with 13 bases sitting between them. The CDR3 reads CASSYDGTYGYTF. CDR3 nucleotides: TGTGCCAGCAGCTACGACGGGACTTATGGCTACACCTTC.